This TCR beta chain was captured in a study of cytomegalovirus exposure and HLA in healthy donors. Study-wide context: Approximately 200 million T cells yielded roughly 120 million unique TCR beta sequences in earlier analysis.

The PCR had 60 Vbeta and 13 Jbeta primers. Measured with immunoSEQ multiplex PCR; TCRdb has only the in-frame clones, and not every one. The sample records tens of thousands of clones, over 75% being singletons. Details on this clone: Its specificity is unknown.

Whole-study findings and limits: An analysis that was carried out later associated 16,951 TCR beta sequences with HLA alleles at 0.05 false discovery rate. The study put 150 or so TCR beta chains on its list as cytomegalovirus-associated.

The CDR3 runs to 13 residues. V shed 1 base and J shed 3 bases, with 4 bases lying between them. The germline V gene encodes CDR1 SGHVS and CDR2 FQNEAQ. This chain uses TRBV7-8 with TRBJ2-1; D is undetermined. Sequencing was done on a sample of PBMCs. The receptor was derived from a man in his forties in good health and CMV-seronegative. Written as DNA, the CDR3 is TGTGCCAGCAGCTTAGTTATCTACAATGAGCAGTTCTTC. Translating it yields CASSLVIYNEQFF.